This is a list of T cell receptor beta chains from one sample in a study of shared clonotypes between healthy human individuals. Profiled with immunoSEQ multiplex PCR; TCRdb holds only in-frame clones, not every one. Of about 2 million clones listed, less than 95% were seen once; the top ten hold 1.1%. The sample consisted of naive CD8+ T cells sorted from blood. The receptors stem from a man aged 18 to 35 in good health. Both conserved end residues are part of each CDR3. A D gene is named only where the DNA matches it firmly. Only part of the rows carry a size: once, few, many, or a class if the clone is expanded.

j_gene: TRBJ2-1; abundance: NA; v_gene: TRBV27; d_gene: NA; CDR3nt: TGTGCCAGCCGCACGGGAGATGAGCAGTTCTTC; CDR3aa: CASRTGDEQFF
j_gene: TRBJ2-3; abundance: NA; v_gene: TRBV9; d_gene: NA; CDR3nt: TGTGCCAGCAGCGTACGGGGCATCTTCACAGATACGCAGTATTTT; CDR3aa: CASSVRGIFTDTQYF
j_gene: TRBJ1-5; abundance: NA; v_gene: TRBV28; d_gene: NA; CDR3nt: TGTGCCAGCAGGTTGGTGACAGCCGTCAATCAGCCCCAGCATTTT; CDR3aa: CASRLVTAVNQPQHF
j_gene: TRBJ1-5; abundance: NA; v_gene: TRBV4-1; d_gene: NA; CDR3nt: TGCGCCAGCAGCCAGGAAAGACAGGAGGGGAATCAGCCCCAGCATTTT; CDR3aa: CASSQERQEGNQPQHF
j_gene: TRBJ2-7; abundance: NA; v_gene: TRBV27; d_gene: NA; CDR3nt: TGTGCCAGCAGTGGTGGGAGACGGTACGAGCAGTACTTC; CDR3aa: CASSGGRRYEQYF
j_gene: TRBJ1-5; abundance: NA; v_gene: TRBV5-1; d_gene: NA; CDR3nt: TGCGCCAGCAGCTACGACACCGGGGGCAATCAGCCCCAGCATTTT; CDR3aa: CASSYDTGGNQPQHF
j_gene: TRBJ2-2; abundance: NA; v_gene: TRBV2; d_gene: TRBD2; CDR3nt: TGTGCCAGCAGTGAATTGGGTAGCGGGAGAGAAACCGGGGAGCTGTTTTTT; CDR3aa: CASSELGSGRETGELFF
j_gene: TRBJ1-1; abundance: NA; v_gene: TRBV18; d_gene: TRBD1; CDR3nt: TGTGCCAGCTCACCACCGGACAGGGGGAACACTGAAGCTTTCTTT; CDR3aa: CASSPPDRGNTEAFF
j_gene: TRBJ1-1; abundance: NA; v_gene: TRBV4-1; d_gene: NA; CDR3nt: TGCGCCAGCAGCCTCAACACTGAAGCTTTCTTT; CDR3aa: CASSLNTEAFF
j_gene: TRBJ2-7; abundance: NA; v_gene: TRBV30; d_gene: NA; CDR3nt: TGTGCCTGGAGCCTATCACCCTACGAGCAGTACTTC; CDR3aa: CAWSLSPYEQYF
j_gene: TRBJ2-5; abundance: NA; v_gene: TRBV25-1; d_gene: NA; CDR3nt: TGTGCCAGCAGTGAACCCCGGAAGGGAGAGACCCAGTACTTC; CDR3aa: CASSEPRKGETQYF
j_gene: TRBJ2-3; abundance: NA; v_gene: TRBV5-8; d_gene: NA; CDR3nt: TGTGCCAGCAGCTTGGTGGGAGCGGGTGTTACGCAGTATTTT; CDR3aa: CASSLVGAGVTQYF
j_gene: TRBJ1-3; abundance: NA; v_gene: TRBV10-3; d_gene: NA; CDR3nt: TGTGCCATCAGTGCCGCTGGAAACACCATATATTTT; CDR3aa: CAISAAGNTIYF
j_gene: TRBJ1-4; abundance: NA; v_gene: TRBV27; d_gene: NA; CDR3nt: TGTGCCAGCAGTTTATCCCCACGTTTGGGGGGAAGGGATAATGAAAAACTGTTTTTT; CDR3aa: CASSLSPRLGGRDNEKLFF
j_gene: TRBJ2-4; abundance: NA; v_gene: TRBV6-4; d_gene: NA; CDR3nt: TGTGCCAGCAGTGACGGGAAGGGTGGGTACTTC; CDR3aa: CASSDGKGGYF
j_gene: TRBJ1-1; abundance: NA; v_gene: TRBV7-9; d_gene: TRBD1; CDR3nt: TGTGCCAGCAGCCTAAAGGACAGGGGTGGTTTCGTGGAAGCTTTCTTT; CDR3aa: CASSLKDRGGFVEAFF
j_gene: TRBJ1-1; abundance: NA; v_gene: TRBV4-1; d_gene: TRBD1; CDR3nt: TGCGCCAGCAGCCCGGGACAGGGGTTGGACACTGAAGCTTTCTTT; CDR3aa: CASSPGQGLDTEAFF
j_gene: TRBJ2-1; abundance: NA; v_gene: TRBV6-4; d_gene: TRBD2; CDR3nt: TGTGCCAGCAGTGACCTAGCGGGGGTTTACAATGAGCAGTTCTTC; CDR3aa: CASSDLAGVYNEQFF
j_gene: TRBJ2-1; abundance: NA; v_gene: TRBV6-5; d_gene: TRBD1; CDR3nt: TGTGCCAGCAGTTACTCCGACAGGGGAAATGAGCAGTTCTTC; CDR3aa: CASSYSDRGNEQFF
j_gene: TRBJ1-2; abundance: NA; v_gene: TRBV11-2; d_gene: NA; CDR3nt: TGTGCCAGCAGCGGTGACAGCATTCACTATGGCTACACCTTC; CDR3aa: CASSGDSIHYGYTF
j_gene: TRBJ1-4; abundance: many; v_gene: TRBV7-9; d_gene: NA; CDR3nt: TGTGCCAGCAGCCCAGGGTGGGTTCGCGGGGAACTGTTTTTT; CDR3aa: CASSPGWVRGELFF
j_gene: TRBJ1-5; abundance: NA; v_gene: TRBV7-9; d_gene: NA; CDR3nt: TGTGCCAGCAGCTCCCAGAATCCGCCCCAGCATTTT; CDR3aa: CASSSQNPPQHF
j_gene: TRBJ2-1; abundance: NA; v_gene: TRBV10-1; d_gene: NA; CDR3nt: TGCGCCAGCAGTGATGGACCGAGCTCCTACAATGAGCAGTTCTTC; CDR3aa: CASSDGPSSYNEQFF
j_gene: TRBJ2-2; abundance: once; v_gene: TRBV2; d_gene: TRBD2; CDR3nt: TGTGCCAGCAGAGGGGGACTAGCGGGGGCTAACACCGGGGAGCTGTTTTTT; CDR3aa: CASRGGLAGANTGELFF
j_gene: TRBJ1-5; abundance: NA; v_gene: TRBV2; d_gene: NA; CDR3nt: TGTGCCAGCACCGAGGTGGGAAGAGGAGAACAGCCCCAGCATTTT; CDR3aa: CASTEVGRGEQPQHF
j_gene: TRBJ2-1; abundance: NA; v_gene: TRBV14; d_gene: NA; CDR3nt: TGTGCCAGCAGCCACGTTTCGATCCTCAATCAGCAGTTCTTC; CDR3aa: CASSHVSILNQQFF
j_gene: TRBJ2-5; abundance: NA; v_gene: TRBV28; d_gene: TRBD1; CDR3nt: TGTGCCAGCAGGGGATCACAGGGGCATCAAGAGACCCAGTACTTC; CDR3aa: CASRGSQGHQETQYF
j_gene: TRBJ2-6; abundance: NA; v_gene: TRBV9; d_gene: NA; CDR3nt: TGTGCCAGCAGCGTAGCTACGCAGACGTTGGGAAACCGAGCCCCCTCTGGGGCCAACGTCCTGACTTTC; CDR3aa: CASSVATQTLGNRAPSGANVLTF
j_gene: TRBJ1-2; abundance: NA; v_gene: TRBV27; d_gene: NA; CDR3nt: TGTGCCAGCAGTTTATCGATCGTCAGGGCCACTAACTATGGCTACACCTTC; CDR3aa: CASSLSIVRATNYGYTF
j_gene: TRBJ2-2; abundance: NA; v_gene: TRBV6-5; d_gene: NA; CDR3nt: TGTGCCAGCAGTTACTCGAAGGGCACCGGGGAGCTGTTTTTT; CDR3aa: CASSYSKGTGELFF
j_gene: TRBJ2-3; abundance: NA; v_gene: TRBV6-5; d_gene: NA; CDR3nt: TGTGCCAGCAGTATTCTGGGGGGCTCCACAGATACGCAGTATTTT; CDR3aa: CASSILGGSTDTQYF
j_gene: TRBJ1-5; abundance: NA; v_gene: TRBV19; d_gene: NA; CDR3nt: TGTGCCAGTAGTAGGGGCCCGGGGGGCAATCAGCCCCAGCATTTT; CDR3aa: CASSRGPGGNQPQHF
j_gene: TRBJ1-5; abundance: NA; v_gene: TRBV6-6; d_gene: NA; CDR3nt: TGTGCCAGTATCGGGAGCAATCAGCCCCAGCATTTT; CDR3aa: CASIGSNQPQHF
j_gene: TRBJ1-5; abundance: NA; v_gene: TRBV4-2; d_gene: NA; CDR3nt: TGTGCCAGCAGCCCCTCCGGGCCAGGGCAGCCCCAGCATTTT; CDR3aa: CASSPSGPGQPQHF
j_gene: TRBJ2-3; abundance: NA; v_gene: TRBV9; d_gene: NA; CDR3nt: TGTGCCAGTGGGGTCGGGACGGACGCTAGCACAGATACGCAGTATTTT; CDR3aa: CASGVGTDASTDTQYF
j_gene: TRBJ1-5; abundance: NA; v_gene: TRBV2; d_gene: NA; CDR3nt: TGTGCCAGCAGTAGCAGGGACACTGATCAGCCCCAGCATTTT; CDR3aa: CASSSRDTDQPQHF
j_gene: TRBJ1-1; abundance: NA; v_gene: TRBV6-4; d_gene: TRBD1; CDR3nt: TGTGCCAGCAGGACAGGTACAGGGGTCCTTTTCTTT; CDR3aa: CASRTGTGVLFF
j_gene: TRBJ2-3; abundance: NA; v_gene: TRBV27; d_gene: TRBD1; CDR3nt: TGTGCCAGCTGGCTAGACAGGGGGCTAACAGATACGCAGTATTTT; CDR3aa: CASWLDRGLTDTQYF
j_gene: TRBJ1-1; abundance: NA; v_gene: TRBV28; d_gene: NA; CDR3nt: TGTGCCAGCAGACTCCGGGGGGCCACTGAAGCTTTCTTT; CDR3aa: CASRLRGATEAFF
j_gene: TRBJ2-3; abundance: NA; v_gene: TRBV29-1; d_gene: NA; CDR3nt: TGCAGCGTTGAAGACCCCTGGGAAGATACGCAGTATTTT; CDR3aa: CSVEDPWEDTQYF
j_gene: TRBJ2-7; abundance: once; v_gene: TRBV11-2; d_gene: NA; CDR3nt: TGTGCCAGCAGCTTACCCGCGGGACTCAACTACGAGCAGTACTTC; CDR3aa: CASSLPAGLNYEQYF
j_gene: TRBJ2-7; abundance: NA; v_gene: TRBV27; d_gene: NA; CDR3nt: TGTGCCAGCAGTTTACTACCGGGCCAAGGGTACCAGCAGTACTTC; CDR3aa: CASSLLPGQGYQQYF
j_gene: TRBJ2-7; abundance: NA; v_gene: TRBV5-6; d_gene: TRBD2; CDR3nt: TGTGCCAGCAGCGGGCGACTAGCGGCAAACTACGAGCAGTACTTC; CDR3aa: CASSGRLAANYEQYF
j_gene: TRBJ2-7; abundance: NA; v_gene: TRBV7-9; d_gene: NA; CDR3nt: TGTGCCAGCAGCTTAGGCAGCAGCCACGAGCAGTACTTC; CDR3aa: CASSLGSSHEQYF
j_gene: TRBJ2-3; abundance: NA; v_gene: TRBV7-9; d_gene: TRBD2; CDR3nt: TGTGCCAGCAGCCCCTCTGACGCGGGAGGTTCCACAGATACGCAGTATTTT; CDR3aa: CASSPSDAGGSTDTQYF
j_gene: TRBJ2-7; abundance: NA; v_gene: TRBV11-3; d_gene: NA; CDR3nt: TGTGCCAGCAGTCAGACTACAACCTACGAGCAGTACTTC; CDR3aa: CASSQTTTYEQYF
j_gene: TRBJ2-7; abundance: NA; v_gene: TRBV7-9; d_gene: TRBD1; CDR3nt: TGTGCCAGCAGCTCCAGCCCCGGGACAGGGGGGCCCGAGCAGTACTTC; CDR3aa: CASSSSPGTGGPEQYF
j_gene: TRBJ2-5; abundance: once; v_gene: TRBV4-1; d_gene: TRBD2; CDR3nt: TGCGCCAGCAGCCAGTTCACTAGCGGCCCGTTGGAACAAGAGACCCAGTACTTC; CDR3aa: CASSQFTSGPLEQETQYF
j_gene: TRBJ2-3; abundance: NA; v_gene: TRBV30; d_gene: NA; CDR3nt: TGTGCCTGTAAGACAGATACGCAGTATTTT; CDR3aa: CACKTDTQYF
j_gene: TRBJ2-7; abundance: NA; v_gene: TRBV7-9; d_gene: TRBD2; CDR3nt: TGTGCCAGCAGCTACTCTAGCGGGGGAAACTACGAGCAGTACTTC; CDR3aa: CASSYSSGGNYEQYF
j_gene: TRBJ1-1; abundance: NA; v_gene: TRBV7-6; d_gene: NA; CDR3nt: TGTGCCAGCAGCTTACGGGGGGCGGCCTGGAACACTGAAGCTTTCTTT; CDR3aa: CASSLRGAAWNTEAFF
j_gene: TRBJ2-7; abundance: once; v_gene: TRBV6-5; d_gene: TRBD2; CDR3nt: TGTGCCAGCAGTTATAGTAGCGGGGTCTCCTACGAGCAGTACTTC; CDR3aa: CASSYSSGVSYEQYF
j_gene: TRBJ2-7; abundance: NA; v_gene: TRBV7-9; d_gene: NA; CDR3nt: TGTGCCAGCAGTACTAGGTACTCCTACGAGCAGTACTTC; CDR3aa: CASSTRYSYEQYF
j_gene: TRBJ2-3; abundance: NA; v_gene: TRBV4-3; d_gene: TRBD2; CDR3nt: TGCGCCAGCAGCCAAGATCCGGGGGGAGGGCCTACAGATACGCAGTATTTT; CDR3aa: CASSQDPGGGPTDTQYF
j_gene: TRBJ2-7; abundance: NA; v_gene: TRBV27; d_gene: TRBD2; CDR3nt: TGTGCCAGCAGTTTAGCGGGAGGGTACTACGAGCAGTACTTC; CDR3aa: CASSLAGGYYEQYF
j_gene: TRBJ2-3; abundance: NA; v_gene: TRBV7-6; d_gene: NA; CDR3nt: TGTGCCAGCAGCCCACTGGCCTCAGGCACAGATACGCAGTATTTT; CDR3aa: CASSPLASGTDTQYF
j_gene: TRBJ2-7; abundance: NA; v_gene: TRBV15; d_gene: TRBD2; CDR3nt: TGTGCCACCAGCGGACTAGCGGGATACGAGCAGTACTTC; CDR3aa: CATSGLAGYEQYF
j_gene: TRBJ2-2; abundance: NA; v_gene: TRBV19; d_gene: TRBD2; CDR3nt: TGTGCCAGTAACCAAGCGGGGGCCAACACCGGGGAGCTGTTTTTT; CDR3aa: CASNQAGANTGELFF